This entry describes one TCR beta chain. Antigen specificity is unknown. These data originate in a study of T cell responses to AZD1222 COVID-19 vaccine. Study-wide results and caveats: Spike-specific TCRs gained breadth and depth after people received two AZD1222 doses. All repertoire sampling was performed exclusively after the peak T cell response. The study identified only a handful of AZD1222 recipients as seropositive at baseline. Donors were mostly white British, more females; clonal diversity possibly underestimated.

Clones were read by immunoSEQ multiplex PCR, and TCRdb kept only the in-frame ones, dropping some. The sample has 110,000 or so clones; about 90% are singletons. This CDR3 comprises 14 residues. The germline V and J ends were trimmed by 5 bases and 2 bases, with 9 bases remaining between them. Germline loops: CDR1 KGHDR, CDR2 SFDVKD. The rearrangement links TRBV24-1 to TRBJ2-1; TRBD2 is a possible D gene (5 bases). The sequenced sample was peripheral blood, obtained on day 0 of AZD1222 vaccination. This receptor was obtained from an adult in good health. The CDR3 DNA is TGTGCCACCAGTGGAGGGATGACCTACAATGAGCAGTTCTTC. It codes for CATSGGMTYNEQFF.